These 11 T cell receptor beta chains originate from one sample sequenced in a study of cytomegalovirus exposure and HLA in healthy donors. The PCR contained 60 Vbeta and 13 Jbeta primers. Sequencing was performed with immunoSEQ multiplex PCR; in TCRdb, only in-frame clones are kept and a portion is missing. The sample includes a few hundred thousand clones, roughly 80% seen only once; the top ten take approximately 2.9%. The sequenced material came from PBMCs. The origin of the receptors is a man aged 25 to 40 in good health and CMV-seronegative.

The chain has TRBV5-1 and TRBJ2-3, with TRBD2 matching over 9 bases. V dropped 4 bases and J dropped 0; count of bases not matched to a gene: 12. This CDR3 contains 18 residues. Germline V gene data show CDR1 as SGHRS and CDR2 as YFSETQ. The CDR3: CASSLEASGAPSTDTQYF. The CDR3 nucleotides read TGCGCCAGCAGCCTCGAGGCTAGCGGGGCCCCTAGCACAGATACGCAGTATTTT.

The rearrangement joins TRBV6-1 to TRBJ1-2; 7 bases are a match to TRBD1. The V gene's germline CDR1 is MNHNS and CDR2 SASEGT. J gave up 8 bases and V 8 bases, and 14 bases lay outside the gene matches. CDR3 length: 14 residues. This CDR3 reads CASFERRGRGGYTF. CDR3 nucleotides: TGTGCCAGCTTCGAGCGTAGGGGGCGCGGAGGCTACACCTTC.

This sequence joins TRBV6-5 and TRBJ1-1; 7 bases agree with TRBD1. Germline V lookup: CDR1 MNHEY, CDR2 SVGAGI. The CDR3 consists of 15 residues. The ends lost 2 bases at V and 3 bases at J; junction bases unmatched: 6. The CDR3 loop is CASSYEGGAYTEAFF. The CDR3 coding sequence is TGTGCCAGCAGTTACGAAGGGGGCGCGTACACTGAAGCTTTCTTT.

The chain couples TRBV18 to TRBJ1-1; no definite D call. Germline CDR1 and CDR2: KGHSH and LQKENI. This CDR3 has 13 amino acids. Trimming took 2 bases from V and 7 from J, leaving 11 bases between them. DNA for the CDR3: TGTGCCAGCTCACCAGCAATGGGCTATGAAGCTTTCTTT. It translates to CASSPAMGYEAFF.

This clone turned up a few times. The V gene is TRBV7-9, the J gene TRBJ2-7; a possible D gene is TRBD2 (6 bases). Per germline, CDR1 SEHNR and CDR2 FQNEAQ (reference sequence). The CDR3 has 16 residues. V was pared by 4 bases and J by 4 bases, with 20 bases between. CDR3 in amino acids: CASSSYDWRGEYEQYF. The DNA of the CDR3 is TGTGCCAGCAGCTCCTACGACTGGCGGGGAGAATACGAGCAGTACTTC.

There are a few counts of this clone. The chain combines TRBV13 with TRBJ1-1; D is unclear. CDR3 length equals 15 residues. Germline values: CDR1 PRHDT, CDR2 FYEKMQ (reference sequence). Trimming pared 5 bases from V and 1 base from J, leaving 14 bases between. The CDR3 spells CASSPDMGRNTEAFF. The CDR3 region has the DNA TGTGCCAGCAGCCCCGATATGGGGAGGAACACTGAAGCTTTCTTT.

V gene TRBV10-3 combines with J gene TRBJ2-7; no clear D. Trimming removed 5 bases from V and 4 bases from J, with 12 bases in between. The V gene's germline CDR1 is ENHRY and CDR2 SYGVKD. This CDR3 is built from 13 residues. The CDR3 reads CAISRSDIYEQYF. CDR3 coding DNA: TGTGCCATCAGTCGATCCGACATTTACGAGCAGTACTTC.

This chain links TRBV27 with TRBJ1-1; the D gene is possibly TRBD1 (5 bases). In germline, CDR1 is MNHEY, CDR2 SMNVEV (reference sequence). This CDR3 spans 14 amino acids. The germline V and J ends were trimmed by 3 bases and 0 bases, with 8 bases remaining between them. CDR3 region: CASSFREVNTEAFF. The CDR3 DNA reads as TGTGCCAGCAGTTTCAGGGAAGTGAACACTGAAGCTTTCTTT.

The chain joins TRBV29-1 to TRBJ2-7; 7 nucleotides match TRBD1. The CDR3 is 14 amino acids. The germline V gene has CDR1 SQVTM and CDR2 ANQGSEA. J lost 0 bases, V lost 7 bases, and 9 bases had no gene match. The CDR3 is CSGDGDRPSYEQYF. CDR3 in DNA: TGCAGCGGCGACGGGGACAGACCCTCCTACGAGCAGTACTTC.

V usage is TRBV5-1 and J usage is TRBJ2-4, with 7 bases matching TRBD1. Germline assignment: CDR1 SGHRS and CDR2 YFSETQ. This CDR3 has 16 residues. J gave up 7 bases and V 4 bases, and 14 bases lay outside the gene matches. CDR3: CASSRELTTGVNIQYF. For the CDR3, the DNA is TGCGCCAGCAGCCGAGAACTTACAACAGGGGTGAACATTCAGTACTTC.

The V gene is TRBV18, the J gene TRBJ2-3; D is possibly TRBD2 (5 bases). This CDR3 contains 13 residues. Trimming took off 2 bases at V and 6 bases at J, with 9 bases between the two ends. Germline values: CDR1 KGHSH, CDR2 LQKENI. The CDR3 nucleotides read TGTGCCAGCTCACCAAGAACGGGGGATACGCAGTATTTT. Translated, it gives CASSPRTGDTQYF.